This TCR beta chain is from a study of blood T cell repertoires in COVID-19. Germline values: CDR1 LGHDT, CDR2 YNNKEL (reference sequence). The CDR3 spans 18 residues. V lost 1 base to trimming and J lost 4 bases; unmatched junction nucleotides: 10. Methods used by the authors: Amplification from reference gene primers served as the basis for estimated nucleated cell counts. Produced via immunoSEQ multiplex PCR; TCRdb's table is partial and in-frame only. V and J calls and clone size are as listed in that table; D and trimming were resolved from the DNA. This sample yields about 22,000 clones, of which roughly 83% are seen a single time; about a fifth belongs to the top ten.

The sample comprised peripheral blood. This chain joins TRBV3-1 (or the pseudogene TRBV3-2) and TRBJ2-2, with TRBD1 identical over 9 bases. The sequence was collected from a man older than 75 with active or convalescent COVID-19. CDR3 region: CASSQAWSGQGPTGELFF. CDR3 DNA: TGTGCCAGCAGCCAAGCTTGGTCGGGACAGGGCCCCACCGGGGAGCTGTTTTTT.